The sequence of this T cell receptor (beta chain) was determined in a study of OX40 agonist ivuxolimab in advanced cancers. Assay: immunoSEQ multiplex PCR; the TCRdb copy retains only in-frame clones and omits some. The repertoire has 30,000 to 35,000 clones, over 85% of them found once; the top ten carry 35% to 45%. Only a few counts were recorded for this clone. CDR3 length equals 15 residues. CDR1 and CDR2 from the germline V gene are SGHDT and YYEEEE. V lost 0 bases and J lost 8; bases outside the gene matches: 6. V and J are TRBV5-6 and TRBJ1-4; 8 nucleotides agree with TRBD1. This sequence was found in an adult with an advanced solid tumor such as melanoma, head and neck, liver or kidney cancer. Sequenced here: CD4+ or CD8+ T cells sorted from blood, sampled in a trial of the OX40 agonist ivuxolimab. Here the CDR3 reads CASSLAQGAGEKLFF. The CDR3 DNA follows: TGTGCCAGCAGCTTGGCCCAGGGGGCGGGGGAAAAACTGTTTTTT. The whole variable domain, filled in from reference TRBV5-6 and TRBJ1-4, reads DAGVTQSPTHLIKTRGQQVTLRCSPKSGHDTVSWYQQALGQGPQFIFQYYEEEERQRGNFPDRFSGHQFPNYSSELNVNALLLGDSALYLCASSLAQGAGEKLFFGSGTQLSVL.